This TCR beta chain comes out of a study of shared clonotypes between healthy human individuals. As to this clone: Its antigen is not identified.

Naive CD8 isolation took CD45RO-negative cells positively selected for CCR7 and excluded terminally differentiated effector memory CD45RA+ cells. The study, taken as a whole, reports: Non-shared clonotypes were found to have lower generation probabilities than the clonotypes that were shared by all four of the sorted-subset donors. Naive subsets usually exceeded memory subsets in estimated richness.

CDR1 is GTSNPN and CDR2 is SVGIG in the germline V gene (reference sequence). CDR3 size: 16 residues. Several immunoSEQ 96-well plates shared each subset's DNA, each plate a replicate. Sequenced by immunoSEQ multiplex PCR; TCRdb stores in-frame clones only, minus some. The table lists just over 2,000,000 clones, approximately 94% of them singletons, with roughly 1.1% in the top ten. This TCR was recovered from a man aged 18 to 35 in good health. Sequencing input: naive CD8+ T cells sorted from blood. The chain employs TRBV30 and TRBJ2-5, with 11 bases identical to TRBD1. Gene TRBJ2-7 matches the end of the DNA better, so the J call may be wrong. In DNA, the CDR3 is TGTGCCTGGAGTGCCCACCGGACAGGGGGCTTCGACGAGCAGTACTTC. Its protein is CAWSAHRTGGFDEQYF.